This section outlines one T cell receptor (beta chain) sequence together with its context. The antigen remains unidentified. These data belong to a study of T cells in localized non-small cell lung cancer. Findings of the study overall: Blood T cell density predicted longer survival; adjacent-lung clonality, shorter.

Germline lookup yields CDR1 LNHDA and CDR2 SQIVND (reference sequence). With 10 bases removed from V and 9 bases from J, the gap between germline ends came to 23 bases. The CDR3 runs 14 residues. Clones were sequenced by immunoSEQ multiplex PCR, and TCRdb holds only the in-frame ones, with some missing. The sample holds tens of thousands of clones, roughly nine tenths seen once. V is TRBV19 and J is TRBJ2-3, with TRBD1 as a possible D gene (5 bases). Specimen: peripheral blood, collected before any cancer treatment. The sequence was obtained from a woman aged 35 to 70 with stage I lung adenocarcinoma. DNA of the CDR3: TGTGCCACTCGCGGACGGCGGCACCAGGGCACGCAGTATTTT. Its protein product is CATRGRRHQGTQYF.